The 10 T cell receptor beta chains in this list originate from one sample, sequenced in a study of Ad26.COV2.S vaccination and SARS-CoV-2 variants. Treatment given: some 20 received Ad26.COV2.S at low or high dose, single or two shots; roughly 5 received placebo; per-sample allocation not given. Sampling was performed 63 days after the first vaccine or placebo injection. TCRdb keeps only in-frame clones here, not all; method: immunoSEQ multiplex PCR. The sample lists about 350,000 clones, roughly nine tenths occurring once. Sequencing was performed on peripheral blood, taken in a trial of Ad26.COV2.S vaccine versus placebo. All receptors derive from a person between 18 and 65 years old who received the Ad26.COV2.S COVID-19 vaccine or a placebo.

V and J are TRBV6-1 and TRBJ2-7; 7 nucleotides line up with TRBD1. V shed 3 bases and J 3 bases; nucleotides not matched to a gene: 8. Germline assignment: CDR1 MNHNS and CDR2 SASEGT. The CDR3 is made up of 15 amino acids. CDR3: CASSDLPGQNYEQYF. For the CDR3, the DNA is TGTGCCAGCAGTGACCTTCCGGGACAGAACTACGAGCAGTACTTC.

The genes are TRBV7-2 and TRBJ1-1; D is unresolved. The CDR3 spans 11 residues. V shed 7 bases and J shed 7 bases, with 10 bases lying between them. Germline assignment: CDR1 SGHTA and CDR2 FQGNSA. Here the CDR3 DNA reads TGTGCCAGCACCCCACTATTTGAAGCTTTCTTT. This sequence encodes CASTPLFEAFF.

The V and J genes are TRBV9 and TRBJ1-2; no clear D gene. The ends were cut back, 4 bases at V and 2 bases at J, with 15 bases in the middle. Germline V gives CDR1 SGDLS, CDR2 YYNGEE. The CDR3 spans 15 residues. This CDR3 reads CASSPRFSQNYGYTF. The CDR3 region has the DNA TGTGCCAGCAGCCCCCGCTTCAGTCAGAACTATGGCTACACCTTC. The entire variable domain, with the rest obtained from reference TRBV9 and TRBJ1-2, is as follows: DSGVTQTPKHLITATGQRVTLRCSPRSGDLSVYWYQQSLDQGLQFLIQYYNGEERAKGNILERFSAQQFPDLHSELNLSSLELGDSALYFCASSPRFSQNYGYTFGSGTRLTVV.

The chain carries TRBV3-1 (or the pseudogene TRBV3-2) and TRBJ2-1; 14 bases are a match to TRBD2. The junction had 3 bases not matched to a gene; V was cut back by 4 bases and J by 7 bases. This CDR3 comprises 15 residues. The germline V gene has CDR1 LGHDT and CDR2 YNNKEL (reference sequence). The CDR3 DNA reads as TGTGCCAGCAGCCCAGGACTAGCGGGGGGAAATGAGCAGTTCTTC. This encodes CASSPGLAGGNEQFF.

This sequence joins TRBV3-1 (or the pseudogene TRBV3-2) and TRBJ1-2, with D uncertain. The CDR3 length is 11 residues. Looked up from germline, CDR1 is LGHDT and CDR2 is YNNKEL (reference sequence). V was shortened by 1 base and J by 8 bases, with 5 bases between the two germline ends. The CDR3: CASSQVGGYTF. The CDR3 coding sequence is TGTGCCAGCAGCCAAGTGGGCGGCTACACCTTC.

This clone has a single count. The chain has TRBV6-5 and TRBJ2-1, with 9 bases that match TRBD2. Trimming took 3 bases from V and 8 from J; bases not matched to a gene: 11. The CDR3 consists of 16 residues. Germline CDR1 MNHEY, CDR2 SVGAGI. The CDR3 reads CASSYSGGRARDEQFF. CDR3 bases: TGTGCCAGCAGTTATTCGGGCGGGAGGGCCCGTGATGAGCAGTTCTTC.

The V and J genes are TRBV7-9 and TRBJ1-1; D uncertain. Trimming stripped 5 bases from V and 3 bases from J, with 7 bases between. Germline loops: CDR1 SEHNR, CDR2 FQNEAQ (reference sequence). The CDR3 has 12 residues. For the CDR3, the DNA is TGTGCCAGCAGCCCGGCCTACACTGAAGCTTTCTTT. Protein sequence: CASSPAYTEAFF.

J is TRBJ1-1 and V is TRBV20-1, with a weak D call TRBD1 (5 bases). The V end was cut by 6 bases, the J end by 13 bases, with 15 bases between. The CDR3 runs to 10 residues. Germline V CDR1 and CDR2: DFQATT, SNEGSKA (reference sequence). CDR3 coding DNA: TGCAGTGCCGGGGGTGGTTGGCTTTTCTTT. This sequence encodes CSAGGGWLFF.

CDR3 loop: CASSSSPWDLYGYTF. The CDR3 DNA sequence: TGTGCCAGCAGTTCCTCCCCTTGGGACCTGTATGGCTACACCTTC. This chain links TRBV6-5 with TRBJ1-2; tentatively, D is TRBD1 (5 bases). V gave up 4 bases and J gave up 5 bases, with 17 bases separating them. Germline-derived CDR1 and CDR2 are MNHEY and SVGAGI. The CDR3 consists of 15 residues.

This CDR3 is CASRDRGQGVNGYTF. The CDR3 DNA follows: TGTGCCAGTAGGGACAGGGGGCAAGGTGTGAATGGCTACACCTTC. This chain links TRBV19 with TRBJ1-2; 11 bases map to TRBD1. V was clipped by 6 bases and J by 6 bases; unmatched bases: 9. Germline assignment: CDR1 LNHDA and CDR2 SQIVND (reference sequence). The CDR3 consists of 15 residues.